The present T cell receptor (beta chain) was sequenced within a study of blood T cell repertoires in COVID-19. Across the study: The study drew acute and convalescent COVID-19 samples from the United States, Italy and Spain. In each case, the material was cDNA or gDNA derived from T cells, B-cell-depleted T cells, or PBMCs.

Using immunoSEQ multiplex PCR, the repertoire was profiled, and TCRdb retains in-frame clones only, with some absent. The table records roughly 120,000 clones, about 82% of them present only once. Germline-derived CDR1 and CDR2 are SGHVS and FQNEAQ. The germline V and J ends were trimmed by 5 bases and 3 bases, with 14 bases remaining between them. There are 16 residues in the CDR3. The chain uses TRBV7-8 and TRBJ1-6; no clear D. Sequencing was performed on peripheral blood. The TCR comes from a human donor in a cohort sampled during active COVID-19. The CDR3 DNA reads as TGTGCCAGCAGCGCTGGGAGGTCACTCTATAATTCACCCCTCCACTTT. Translating it yields CASSAGRSLYNSPLHF. The entire variable domain, with the rest obtained from reference TRBV7-8 and TRBJ1-6, is as follows: GAGVSQSPRYKVAKRGQDVALRCDPISGHVSLFWYQQALGQGPEFLTYFQNEAQLDKSGLPSDRFFAERPEGSVSTLKIQRTQQEDSAVYLCASSAGRSLYNSPLHFGNGTRLTVT.